These 31 T cell receptor beta chains were sequenced from one sample in a study of CD8 T cells in ankylosing spondylitis. Via MiXCR, TCRdb re-called the 5' RACE reads, giving one row per CDR3 protein. The repertoire consists of under 250,000 distinct CDR3 sequences, with about 10% occurring once and the leading ten covering about 2.5%. Sequenced input: blood, either unsorted or a sorted T cell fraction (not recorded which). The receptors stem from a male donor with ankylosing spondylitis or in good health (not recorded which).

As concerns this clonotype: A much bigger clone sits one base away, suggesting this may be a read error. The J gene is TRBJ2-1, the V gene TRBV6-1; 10 nucleotides align to TRBD2. Germline CDR1 MNHNS, CDR2 SASEGT. CDR3 size: 15 residues. CDR3 residues: CAGSPGTSADNEQFF. The CDR3 DNA reads as TGTGCCGGCAGCCCAGGGACTAGCGCTGACAATGAGCAGTTCTTC.

This clonotype was seen repeatedly, ten times or more. The chain uses TRBV5-1 and TRBJ1-1; D remains unclear. Looked up from germline, CDR1 is SGHRS and CDR2 is YFSETQ. CDR3 length: 15 amino acids. Trimming cost V 0 bases and J 0 bases, with 9 bases left between them. This CDR3 reads CASSLAPSVNTEAFF. The CDR3 DNA follows: TGCGCCAGCAGCTTGGCCCCCAGCGTGAACACTGAAGCTTTCTTT.

There are many counts of this clonotype. The chain is built from TRBV4-1 and TRBJ2-1; D possibly matches TRBD1 or TRBD2 (5 bases each). The V end was cut by 4 bases, the J end by 5 bases, with 18 bases between. Germline lookup yields CDR1 MGHRA and CDR2 YSYEKL. The CDR3 sequence is 16 residues long. CDR3 protein: CASSPRTGARDNEQFF. DNA for the CDR3: TGCGCCAGCAGCCCACGCACCGGGGCCAGGGACAATGAGCAGTTCTTC.

This clonotype was seen at least ten times. The chain combines TRBV6-5 with TRBJ1-2, with D perhaps TRBD1 (6 bases). Germline loops: CDR1 MNHEY, CDR2 SVGAGI. Trimming stripped 4 bases from V and 7 bases from J, with 10 bases between. CDR3 length: 12 residues. For the CDR3, the DNA is TGTGCCAGCAGTTCAGGGGACCTTGGCTACACCTTC. As protein: CASSSGDLGYTF.

This clonotype was seen more than once but under ten times. This chain joins TRBV10-1 and TRBJ1-5, with unresolved D. Between the trimmed V and J ends, which lost 7 bases and 0 bases, there was a span of 13 bases. Germline loops: CDR1 WNHNN, CDR2 SYGVQD (reference sequence). This CDR3 is 15 amino acids long. This CDR3 is CASINRVLSNQPQHF. CDR3 nucleotide sequence: TGCGCCAGCATTAACAGAGTCCTTAGCAATCAGCCCCAGCATTTT.

The rearrangement links TRBV27 to TRBJ2-7, with D perhaps TRBD2 (6 bases). The CDR3 is 15 amino acids. Per germline, CDR1 MNHEY and CDR2 SMNVEV (reference sequence). Trimming took off 3 bases at V and 6 bases at J, with 18 bases between the two ends. CDR3 sequence: CASSFRGVLPSEQYF. In nucleotides, the CDR3 is TGTGCCAGCAGTTTTCGCGGGGTACTCCCAAGCGAGCAGTACTTC.

Worth noting for this clonotype: Given a much more abundant clone one base away, this may be a read error. The chain couples TRBV5-1 to TRBJ2-2, with TRBD2 matching over 7 bases. The CDR3 has 16 amino acids. Germline V lookup: CDR1 SGHRS, CDR2 YFSETQ. CDR3 residues: CARSGNAGVITGELFF. For the CDR3, the DNA is TGCGCCCGCAGCGGGAACGCGGGGGTAATCACCGGGGAGCTGTTTTTT.

This clonotype was found many times. The J gene is TRBJ1-2, the V gene TRBV4-1, with 8 bases lining up with TRBD1. J lost 11 bases, V lost 4 bases, and 12 bases had no gene match. The CDR3 contains 14 residues. Per the germline V gene, CDR1 is MGHRA and CDR2 is YSYEKL. The CDR3, as DNA: TGCGCCAGCAGCCCCTCGGGACAGGCGACCGATTACACCTTC. Its protein is CASSPSGQATDYTF.

Many counts were recorded for this clonotype. V usage is TRBV10-3 and J usage is TRBJ2-1, with D possibly being TRBD1 (8 bases). The germline CDR1 and CDR2 sequences are ENHRY and SYGVKD. This CDR3 is built from 14 residues. V dropped 3 bases and J dropped 6 bases, with 12 bases sitting between them. The CDR3 sequence is CAISENRGGNEQFF. CDR3 nucleotide sequence: TGTGCCATCAGTGAAAACAGGGGGGGCAATGAGCAGTTCTTC.

This clonotype was counted many times. The chain is built from TRBV5-1 and TRBJ2-3; 9 bases are shared with TRBD2. This CDR3 is 16 amino acids long. Germline loops: CDR1 SGHRS, CDR2 YFSETQ. V was pared by 3 bases and J by 4 bases, with 9 bases of the junction left unmatched. CDR3: CASSSGLALQSDTQYF. The CDR3, as DNA: TGCGCCAGCAGCTCAGGACTAGCGTTACAATCAGATACGCAGTATTTT.

This clonotype was picked up many times. The CDR3 nucleotides are TGCGCCAGCAGCTTGGAGGGCAGGGGATTGCCTTCAACTGGGGAGCTGTTTTTT. This codes for CASSLEGRGLPSTGELFF. The chain has TRBV5-1 and TRBJ2-2, with TRBD1 as a possible D gene (6 bases). Germline CDR1 and CDR2: SGHRS and YFSETQ. The CDR3 has 18 residues. V gave up 0 bases and J gave up 8 bases, with 23 bases separating them.

This clonotype was seen only a few times. The rearrangement joins TRBV29-1 to TRBJ1-5; D unclear. The CDR3 totals 14 residues. The germline CDR1 and CDR2 sequences are SQVTM and ANQGSEA. The V gene lost 7 bases and the J gene lost 3 bases, with 16 bases spanning the gap. CDR3 coding DNA: TGCAGCGCTAAATCTGGCAGTTACAATCAGCCCCAGCATTTT. It translates to CSAKSGSYNQPQHF. The entire variable domain, with the rest obtained from reference TRBV29-1 and TRBJ1-5, is as follows: SAVISQKPSRDICQRGTSLTIQCQVDSQVTMMFWYRQQPGQSLTLIATANQGSEATYESGFVIDKFPISRPNLTFSTLTVSNMSPEDSSIYLCSAKSGSYNQPQHFGDGTRLSIL.

In this sample, this clonotype turned up many times. V and J are TRBV18 and TRBJ2-2; unclear D gene. CDR3 length: 12 residues. Trimming left V 1 base short and J 7 bases short, with 4 bases between. Germline V gene lookup returns CDR1 KGHSH and CDR2 LQKENI. CDR3 nucleotides: TGTGCCAGCTCACCACAGGGCGGGGAGCTGTTTTTT. Translated, it gives CASSPQGGELFF.

This clonotype appeared many times. The genes are TRBV12-3 or TRBV12-4 and TRBJ1-2; D uncertain. V dropped 6 bases and J dropped 0 bases, with 11 bases sitting between them. The CDR3 spans 14 residues. The CDR3: CASRDVVSNYGYTF. The CDR3 bases are TGTGCCAGCAGGGACGTAGTCTCTAACTATGGCTACACCTTC.

This clonotype has at least ten counts. CDR3 sequence: CASSYGTSRSEKLFF. For the CDR3, the DNA is TGTGCCAGCAGTTACGGGACAAGCAGGAGTGAAAAACTGTTTTTT. V gene TRBV6-5 combines with J gene TRBJ1-4, with D perhaps matching TRBD1 (6 bases). Germline-derived CDR1 and CDR2 are MNHEY and SVGAGI. The CDR3 length is 15 residues. Trimming cost V 2 bases and J 7 bases, with 14 bases left between them.

Many counts were recorded for this clonotype. This rearrangement joins TRBV7-2 to TRBJ1-1; 11 bases are shared with TRBD1. The trim removed 1 base at V and 5 bases at J, leaving 3 bases unmatched. Germline CDR1 and CDR2: SGHTA and FQGNSA. This CDR3 has 15 amino acids. CDR3 protein: CASSLDGTGGTEAFF. In nucleotides, the CDR3 is TGTGCCAGCAGCTTAGACGGGACAGGGGGAACTGAAGCTTTCTTT.

The gene calls are TRBV12-3 or TRBV12-4 and TRBJ1-1; D gene uncertain. The CDR3 is made up of 14 amino acids. V was clipped by 6 bases and J by 0 bases, with 11 bases between them. The CDR3 is CASRPQEVNTEAFF. The CDR3 DNA reads TGTGCCAGCAGACCCCAGGAGGTGAACACTGAAGCTTTCTTT.

A few counts support this clonotype. The J gene is TRBJ1-5, the V gene TRBV10-3; D call uncertain. The germline V and J ends were trimmed by 8 bases and 4 bases, with 6 bases remaining between them. CDR1 is ENHRY and CDR2 is SYGVKD in the germline V gene. CDR3 length: 11 amino acids. Here the CDR3 DNA reads TGTGCCATCGGTCTAAATCAGCCCCAGCATTTT. Translated: CAIGLNQPQHF.

This clonotype has ten or more counts. J is TRBJ2-5 and V is TRBV4-1, with a possible D match to TRBD2 (6 bases). The germline gives CDR1 MGHRA, CDR2 YSYEKL. V was cut by 3 bases and J by 4 bases, with 15 bases left in between. This CDR3 has 15 residues. The CDR3 reads CASSQQTRVGETQYF. The CDR3 DNA follows: TGCGCCAGCAGCCAGCAGACTAGGGTCGGAGAGACCCAGTACTTC.

This clonotype was seen a handful of times. The J gene is TRBJ1-1, the V gene TRBV6-6, with 7 bases aligning to TRBD1. J gave up 4 bases and V 0 bases, and 5 bases lay outside the gene matches. This CDR3 is 15 amino acids long. CDR1 and CDR2 from the germline V gene are MNHNY and SVGAGI (reference sequence). The CDR3 DNA sequence: TGTGCCAGCAGTTACTCGGTGGCAGGGGGCACTGAAGCTTTCTTT. Translation gives CASSYSVAGGTEAFF.

This chain connects TRBV5-1 to TRBJ2-7; D unresolved. V dropped 0 bases and J dropped 7 bases, with 14 bases sitting between them. The CDR3 loop spans 14 amino acids. Germline V CDR1 and CDR2: SGHRS, YFSETQ. As DNA, the CDR3 is TGCGCCAGCAGCTTGGAGGTTGTGGCCGGAGAGCAGTACTTC. Encoded protein: CASSLEVVAGEQYF.

J is TRBJ1-2 and V is TRBV4-2; D remains unclear. The germline V gene has CDR1 LGHNA and CDR2 YNFKEQ. The CDR3 extends over 13 amino acids. Trimming took 0 bases from V and 12 from J, leaving 14 bases between them. DNA of the CDR3: TGTGCCAGCAGCCAAGATTCCTCGGGGTTCAACACCTTC. It is translated as CASSQDSSGFNTF.

This clonotype was detected ten times or more. The genes are TRBV20-1 and TRBJ2-1; 15 nucleotides line up with TRBD2. Germline CDR1 DFQATT, CDR2 SNEGSKA (reference sequence). The CDR3 covers 15 residues. V lost 1 base to trimming and J lost 7 bases; unmatched junction nucleotides: 2. The chain's CDR3 is CSARGTSGGANEQFF. The CDR3 coding sequence is TGCAGTGCTAGAGGGACTAGCGGGGGGGCGAATGAGCAGTTCTTC.

This clonotype was counted many times. V usage is TRBV5-1 and J usage is TRBJ2-7; D gene ambiguous. The V end lost 4 bases, the J end lost 1 base, and 12 bases lay between the germline ends. Germline loops: CDR1 SGHRS, CDR2 YFSETQ. The CDR3 runs to 14 residues. The CDR3 here is CASSPTTFSYEQYF. CDR3 in DNA: TGCGCCAGCAGCCCTACGACATTTTCCTACGAGCAGTACTTC.

J is TRBJ1-5 and V is TRBV6-1; the D gene is possibly TRBD1 (6 bases). From germline, CDR1 is MNHNS and CDR2 SASEGT. CDR3 length: 12 residues. Trimming removed 10 bases at V and 7 bases at J, with 14 bases between. The CDR3 region is CATRGRGQPQHF. The DNA of the CDR3 is TGTGCCACACGGGGCAGGGGACAGCCCCAGCATTTT.

This clonotype has ten or more counts. The chain employs TRBV7-8 and TRBJ1-4; D remains ambiguous. Trimming took 0 bases from V and 8 from J, leaving 16 bases between them. This CDR3 has 16 residues. Germline lookup yields CDR1 SGHVS and CDR2 FQNEAQ. The CDR3 DNA is TGTGCCAGCAGCTTAGCCTACCTCATAAGCGAGGAAAAACTGTTTTTT. It codes for CASSLAYLISEEKLFF.

This clonotype appeared many times. The chain links TRBV20-1 to TRBJ2-7, with 9 bases identical to TRBD2. The CDR3 is 14 amino acids. Trimming removed 5 bases from V and 3 bases from J; junction bases left unmatched: 8. Germline-derived CDR1 and CDR2 are DFQATT and SNEGSKA (reference sequence). The CDR3 protein is CSAERSGSNYEQYF. The CDR3 DNA sequence: TGCAGTGCTGAACGTAGCGGGAGTAACTACGAGCAGTACTTC.

This clonotype has a handful of counts. The rearrangement links TRBV7-2 to TRBJ1-2, with D tentatively TRBD1 (5 bases). In germline, CDR1 is SGHTA, CDR2 FQGNSA. Trimming took 0 bases from V and 2 from J, leaving 7 bases between them. The CDR3 consists of 14 residues. The CDR3 here is CASSLASGNYGYTF. The CDR3 DNA follows: TGTGCCAGCAGCTTAGCGTCAGGGAACTATGGCTACACCTTC.

This clonotype was seen ten or more times. The chain links TRBV18 to TRBJ2-5; D is possibly TRBD2 (5 bases). Looked up from germline, CDR1 is KGHSH and CDR2 is LQKENI. The CDR3 sequence is 14 residues long. V was pared by 6 bases and J by 4 bases, with 15 bases between. CDR3 nucleotides: TGTGCCAGCTCCCCTGGAACTAGTAGAGAGACCCAGTACTTC. Translation gives CASSPGTSRETQYF.

This clonotype appeared many times. The chain joins TRBV3-1 to TRBJ2-3; D is uncertain. The germline V gene encodes CDR1 LGHDT and CDR2 YNNKEL (reference sequence). Trimming removed 3 bases from V and 2 bases from J, with 3 bases in between. The CDR3 loop spans 12 amino acids. In nucleotides, the CDR3 is TGTGCCAGCAGCCAGCCCACAGATACGCAGTATTTT. Amino acid sequence: CASSQPTDTQYF.

This clonotype was seen many times. The gene calls are TRBV27 and TRBJ1-2; D gene ambiguous. Germline-derived CDR1 and CDR2 are MNHEY and SMNVEV (reference sequence). Trimming left V 6 bases short and J 8 bases short, with 16 bases between. The CDR3 has 13 amino acids. The CDR3 region is CASSLNSPRGYTF. DNA for the CDR3: TGTGCCAGCAGCCTTAACAGTCCTCGGGGCTACACCTTC.